This T cell receptor beta chain was identified during a study of blood T cell repertoires in COVID-19. At the level of the study: Acute and convalescent COVID-19 samples came from the United States, Italy and Spain.

V was pared by 2 bases and J by 3 bases, with 3 bases of the junction left unmatched. The CDR3 length is 14 residues. The germline V gene encodes CDR1 MNHEY and CDR2 SVGAGI. Authors' analysis steps: Amplification of reference gene primers provided the estimated nucleated cell counts. Data came from immunoSEQ multiplex PCR; TCRdb stores just in-frame clones and leaves some out. D and trimming come from the DNA, and the V and J calls and clone size come from that table. The data show about 140,000 clones, approximately 82% seen once. The rearrangement uses TRBV6-5 and TRBJ2-7; 8 nucleotides agree with TRBD2. Sample: peripheral blood. The clonotype was recovered from a human donor in a cohort sampled during active COVID-19. The CDR3 spells CASSYRGRLYEQYF. CDR3 coding DNA: TGTGCCAGCAGTTACCGCGGGAGGCTCTACGAGCAGTACTTC.